Here is one T cell receptor (beta chain) with its context. These data belong to a study of T-cell reconstitution after alpha-beta-depleted transplantation in children. The CDR3 spans 15 residues. V dropped 0 bases and J dropped 0 bases, with 9 bases sitting between them. Germline assignment: CDR1 DFQATT and CDR2 SNEGSKA (reference sequence). The library targeted TCRbeta and was prepared with unique molecular identifiers. TCRdb processed the PCR reads anew with MiXCR; each CDR3 protein has one entry. This sample has just under 250,000 distinct CDR3 sequences, with 25% found just once. The starting material was PBMCs, obtained before TCRalphabeta/CD19-depleted stem cell transplant. The receptor comes from a girl aged 2-10 years with Fanconi anemia, due to receive a stem cell transplant. The chain uses TRBV20-1 and TRBJ2-1; maybe TRBD2 (6 bases). This CDR3 reads CSARDSGYSYNEQFF. The CDR3 region has the DNA TGCAGTGCTAGAGATAGCGGCTACTCCTACAATGAGCAGTTCTTC.